What follows describes a single TCR beta chain. The sample is drawn from a study of blood T cell repertoires in COVID-19. For the study at large: Samples of COVID-19 (acute and convalescent) were obtained from the United States, Italy and Spain. From T cells, B-cell-depleted T cells, or PBMCs came the material, which was cDNA or gDNA.

The CDR3 is 15 residues long. Germline V lookup: CDR1 SGHTA, CDR2 FQGTGA. The V and J ends lost 5 bases and 4 bases, in that order; junction bases with no gene match: 10. In the original workflow: Counts of nucleated cells, estimated from reference gene primer amplification, were obtained. Produced via immunoSEQ multiplex PCR; TCRdb's table is partial and in-frame only. The D gene and trimming were derived from the DNA, and the V and J assignments and clone size from that table. The sample holds some 210,000 clones, around four fifths seen once. The sequenced material came from peripheral blood. The chain joins TRBV7-3 to TRBJ2-7, with TRBD1 matching 8 bases. This receptor was identified in a woman in her 50s with active or convalescent COVID-19. CDR3 sequence: CASSRTGTGAYEQYF. The CDR3 nucleotides are TGTGCCAGCAGCCGGACCGGGACAGGCGCTTACGAGCAGTACTTC.